This T cell receptor beta chain was identified in a study of identical twins. Study-wide points: The authors drew conclusions from cross-sectional statistical analysis rather than following the same donors. Among beta out-of-frame sequences, excess sharing between twins appeared weaker.

TCRdb re-called the 5' RACE reads through MiXCR, storing one row per CDR3 protein. Of 520,000 or so distinct CDR3 sequences in the sample, roughly a fifth were seen once. As regards this clonotype: No antigen is known for it.

V was clipped by 4 bases and J by 3 bases, with 15 bases between them. This CDR3 has 15 residues. CDR1 and CDR2 from the germline V gene are LGHNA and YNFKEQ. This sample also belongs to another study, concerning T cells expressing NK-cell markers. This second report adds: HCMV serostatus: most of the eight sequenced donors positive, one negative.

Sequenced material: CD4+ T cells sorted from blood. The receptor comes from a woman aged 18-29 years in good health. The V gene is TRBV4-2, the J gene TRBJ1-2; D gene ambiguous. The DNA of the CDR3 is TGTGCCAGCAGCCCCCTAAAGGAGGTCGACTATGGCTACACCTTC. This encodes CASSPLKEVDYGYTF.